This section outlines one T cell receptor (beta chain) sequence together with its context. No antigen is known for it. The table came from immunoSEQ multiplex PCR; TCRdb's copy has only in-frame clones and leaves some out. This sample has under 1 million clones, with about 92% found just once. These data are taken from a study of shared clonotypes between healthy human individuals. Notes on the study in general: Non-shared clonotypes displayed generation probabilities falling below those of clonotypes present in all four donors. Rarefaction exposed incomplete sorted-subset sequencing despite large depth.

Naive CD8 cells lacked CD45RO and underwent positive selection for CCR7, leaving out terminally differentiated effector memory CD45RA+ cells. Everyone who donated was a Caucasian adult who lived in Nashville, Tennessee. The J segment lost 1 base and the V segment lost 7 bases, leaving 9 bases of the junction unmatched. This CDR3 contains 17 residues. Germline CDR1 is SGHVS and CDR2 is FNYEAQ. The sequenced material came from naive CD8+ T cells sorted from blood. The V call is TRBV7-6, the J call TRBJ2-6, with 8 bases matching TRBD1. This TCR derives from a man aged 25 to 45 in good health. As DNA, the CDR3 is TGTGCCAGCAACGCCGGGACAGGACGATCTGGGGCCAACGTCCTGACTTTC. It encodes CASNAGTGRSGANVLTF.